This T cell receptor (beta chain) was identified in a study of patients and donors after allogeneic stem cell transplantation. TCRdb analysed the RT-PCR reads with MiXCR anew, one entry per CDR3 protein. This table holds about 960,000 distinct CDR3 sequences, more than 15% found once. The CDR3 has 16 amino acids. In germline, CDR1 is DFQATT, CDR2 SNEGSKA (reference sequence). The trim removed 0 bases at V and 5 bases at J, leaving 9 bases unmatched. Only a few counts were recorded for this clonotype. The genes are TRBV20-1 and TRBJ2-7; 11 bases align to TRBD2. Sequencing input: blood, either unsorted or a sorted T cell fraction (not recorded which). The receptor was isolated from a human donor who was either an allogeneic HSCT recipient or a stem cell or donor lymphocyte infusion donor (not recorded which). It is not recorded whose cells these are; they may come from a transplant donor. The CDR3: CSAREPGTSGVHEQYF. CDR3 DNA sequence: TGCAGTGCTAGAGAACCCGGGACTAGCGGCGTTCACGAGCAGTACTTC.